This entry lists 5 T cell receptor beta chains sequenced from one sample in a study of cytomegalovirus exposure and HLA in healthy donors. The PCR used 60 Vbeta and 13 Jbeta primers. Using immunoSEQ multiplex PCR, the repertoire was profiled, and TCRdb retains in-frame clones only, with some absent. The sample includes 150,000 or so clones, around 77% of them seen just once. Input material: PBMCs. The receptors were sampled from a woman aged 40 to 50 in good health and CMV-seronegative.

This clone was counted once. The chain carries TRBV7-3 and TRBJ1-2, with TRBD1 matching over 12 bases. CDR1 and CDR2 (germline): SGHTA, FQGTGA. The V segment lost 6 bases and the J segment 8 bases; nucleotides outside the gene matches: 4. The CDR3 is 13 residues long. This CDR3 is CASSPGQGAGYTF. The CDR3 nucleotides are TGTGCCAGCAGTCCGGGACAGGGGGCGGGCTACACCTTC.

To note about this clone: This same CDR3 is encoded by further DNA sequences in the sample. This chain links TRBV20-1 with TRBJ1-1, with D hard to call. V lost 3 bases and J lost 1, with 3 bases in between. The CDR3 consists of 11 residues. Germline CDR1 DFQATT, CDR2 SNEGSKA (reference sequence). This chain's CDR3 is CSARRNTEAFF. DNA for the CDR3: TGCAGTGCTAGGAGGAACACTGAAGCTTTCTTT.

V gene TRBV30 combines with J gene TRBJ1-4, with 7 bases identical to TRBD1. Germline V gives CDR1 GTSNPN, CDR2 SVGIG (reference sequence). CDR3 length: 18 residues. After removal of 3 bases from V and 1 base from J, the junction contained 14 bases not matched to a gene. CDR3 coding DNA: TGTGCCTGGAGACGGGGACAGCCGGGTCCTATAACTAATGAAAAACTGTTTTTT. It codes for CAWRRGQPGPITNEKLFF.

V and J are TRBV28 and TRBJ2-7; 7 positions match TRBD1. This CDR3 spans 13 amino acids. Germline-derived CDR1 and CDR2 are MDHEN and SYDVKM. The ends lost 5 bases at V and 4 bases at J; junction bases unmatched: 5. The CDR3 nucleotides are TGTGCCAGCAGTGGGGGACAGTTTTACGAGCAGTACTTC. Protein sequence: CASSGGQFYEQYF.

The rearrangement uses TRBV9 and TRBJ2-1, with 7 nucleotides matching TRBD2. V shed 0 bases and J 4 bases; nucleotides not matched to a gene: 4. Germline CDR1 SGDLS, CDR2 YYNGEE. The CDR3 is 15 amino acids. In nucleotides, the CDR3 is TGTGCCAGCAGCGTAGTAGCTAGCGGATACAATGAGCAGTTCTTC. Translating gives CASSVVASGYNEQFF.